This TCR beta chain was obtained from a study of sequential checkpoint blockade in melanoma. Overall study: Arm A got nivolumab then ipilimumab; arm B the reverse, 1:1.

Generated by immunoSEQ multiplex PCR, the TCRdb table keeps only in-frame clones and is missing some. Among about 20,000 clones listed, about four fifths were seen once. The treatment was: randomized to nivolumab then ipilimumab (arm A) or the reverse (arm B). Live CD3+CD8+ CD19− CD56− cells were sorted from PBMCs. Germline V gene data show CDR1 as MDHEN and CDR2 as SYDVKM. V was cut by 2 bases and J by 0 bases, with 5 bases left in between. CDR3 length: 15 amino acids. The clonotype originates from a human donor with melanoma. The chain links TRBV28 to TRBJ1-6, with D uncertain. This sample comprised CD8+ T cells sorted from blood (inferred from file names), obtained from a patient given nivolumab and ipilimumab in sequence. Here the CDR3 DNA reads TGTGCCAGCAGTTTACGGGACTCCTATAATTCACCCCTCCACTTT. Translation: CASSLRDSYNSPLHF.